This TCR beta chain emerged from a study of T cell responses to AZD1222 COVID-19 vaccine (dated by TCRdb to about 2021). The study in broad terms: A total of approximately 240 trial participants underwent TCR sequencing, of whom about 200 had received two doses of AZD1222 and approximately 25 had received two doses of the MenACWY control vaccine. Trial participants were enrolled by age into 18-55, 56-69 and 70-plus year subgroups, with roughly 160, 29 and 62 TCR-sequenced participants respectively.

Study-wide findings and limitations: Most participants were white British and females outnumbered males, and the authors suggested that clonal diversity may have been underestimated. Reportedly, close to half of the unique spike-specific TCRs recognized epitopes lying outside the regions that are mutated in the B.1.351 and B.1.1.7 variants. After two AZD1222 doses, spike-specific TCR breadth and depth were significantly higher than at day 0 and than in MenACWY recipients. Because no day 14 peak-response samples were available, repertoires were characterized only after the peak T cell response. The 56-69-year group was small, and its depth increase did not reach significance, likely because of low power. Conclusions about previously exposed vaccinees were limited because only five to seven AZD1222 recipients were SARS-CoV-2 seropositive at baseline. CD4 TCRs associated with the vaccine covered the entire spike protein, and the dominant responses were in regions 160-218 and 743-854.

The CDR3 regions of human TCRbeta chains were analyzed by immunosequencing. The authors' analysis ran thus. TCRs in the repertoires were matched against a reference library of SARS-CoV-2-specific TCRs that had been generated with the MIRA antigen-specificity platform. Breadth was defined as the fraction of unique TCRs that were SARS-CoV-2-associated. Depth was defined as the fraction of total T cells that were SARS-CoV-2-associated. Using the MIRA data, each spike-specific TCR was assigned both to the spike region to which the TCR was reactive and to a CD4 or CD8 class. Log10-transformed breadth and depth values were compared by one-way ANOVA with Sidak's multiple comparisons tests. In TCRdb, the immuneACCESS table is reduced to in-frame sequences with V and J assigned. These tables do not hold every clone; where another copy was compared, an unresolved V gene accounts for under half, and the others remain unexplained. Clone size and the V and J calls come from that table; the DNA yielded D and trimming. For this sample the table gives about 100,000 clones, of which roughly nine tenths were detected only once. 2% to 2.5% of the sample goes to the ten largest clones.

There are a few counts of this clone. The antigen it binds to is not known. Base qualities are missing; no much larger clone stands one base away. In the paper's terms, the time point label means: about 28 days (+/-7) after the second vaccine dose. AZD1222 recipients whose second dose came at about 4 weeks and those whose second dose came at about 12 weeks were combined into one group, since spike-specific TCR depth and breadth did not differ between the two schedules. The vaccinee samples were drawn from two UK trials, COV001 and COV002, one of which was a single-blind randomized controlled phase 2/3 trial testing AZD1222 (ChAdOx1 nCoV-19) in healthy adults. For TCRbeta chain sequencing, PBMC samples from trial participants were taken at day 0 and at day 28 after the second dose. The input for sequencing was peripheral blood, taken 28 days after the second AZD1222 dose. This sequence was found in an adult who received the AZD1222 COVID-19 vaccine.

The bases read TGTGCCAGCAACGGGGTTAGGGGCTCACCCCTCCACTTT. It is translated as CASNGVRGSPLHF. The rearranged segments are TRBV27 and TRBJ1-6, and TRBD1 may be the D gene, going by 5 matching bases. The CDR3 spans 13 residues, from the cysteine through the phenylalanine. The kept DNA is CDR3 alone, 39 bases in frame from the first base. V and J lose 7 bases and 10 bases, and a span of 14 bases separates them. From a lookup of the germline V gene (reference sequence), CDR1 and CDR2 are MNHEY and SMNVEV.